This passage covers 15 T cell receptor beta chains from one sample sequenced in a study of PD-1 blockade in classical Hodgkin lymphoma. Sample time point: cycle 4 day 1 (C4D1), after 6 weeks of nivolumab. Relapse was seen in all patients after autologous stem cell transplantation, and brentuximab vedotin exposure was variable. Method: immunoSEQ multiplex PCR; TCRdb's copy keeps in-frame clones and lacks some. The sample includes tens of thousands of clones, roughly four fifths of them seen just once. The sequencing here drew on peripheral blood mononuclear cells (PBMCs), taken before the fourth cycle of nivolumab. The receptor set was obtained from a human donor with classical Hodgkin lymphoma.

This clone was counted only a few times. This rearrangement joins TRBV5-4 to TRBJ1-2; tentatively, D is TRBD1 (6 bases). Germline values: CDR1 SGHNT, CDR2 YYREEE (reference sequence). V was trimmed by 0 bases and J by 3 bases, leaving 15 bases between them. CDR3 length: 16 residues. This CDR3 reads CASSLGGEQGYYGYTF. Written as DNA, the CDR3 is TGTGCCAGCAGCTTGGGTGGAGAGCAGGGGTACTATGGCTACACCTTC.

The J gene is TRBJ2-2, the V gene TRBV6-5; the D call may be TRBD1 or TRBD2 (5 bases each). Trimming pared 5 bases from V and 4 bases from J, leaving 14 bases between. CDR1 is MNHEY, CDR2 SVGAGI, per germline. This CDR3 has 15 residues. This chain's CDR3 is CASSASGAGTGELFF. DNA for the CDR3: TGTGCCAGCAGTGCCTCCGGGGCAGGCACCGGGGAGCTGTTTTTT.

The chain joins TRBV19 to TRBJ2-1, with TRBD2 matching 11 bases. Trimming took 0 bases from V and 7 from J; bases not matched to a gene: 11. This CDR3 has 18 amino acids. Germline loops: CDR1 LNHDA, CDR2 SQIVND (reference sequence). This CDR3 reads CASSIELAGGPRENEQFF. The DNA of the CDR3 is TGTGCCAGTAGTATAGAGTTAGCGGGAGGGCCCAGAGAGAATGAGCAGTTCTTC. Together with reference TRBV19 and TRBJ2-1, the CDR3 gives the full variable domain: DGGITQSPKYLFRKEGQNVTLSCEQNLNHDAMYWYRQDPGQGLRLIYYSQIVNDFQKGDIAEGYSVSREKKESFPLTVTSAQKNPTAFYLCASSIELAGGPRENEQFFGPGTRLTVL.

This clone was detected once. The chain employs TRBV19 and TRBJ2-7; tentative D call: TRBD2 (7 bases). Germline-derived CDR1 and CDR2 are LNHDA and SQIVND (reference sequence). V dropped 3 bases and J dropped 4 bases, with 10 bases sitting between them. The CDR3 has 13 amino acids. DNA for the CDR3: TGTGCCAGTAGTATGGGGGGGCTATACGAGCAGTACTTC. It codes for CASSMGGLYEQYF.

The chain couples TRBV2 to TRBJ1-1, with D maybe TRBD1 (6 bases). Trimming cost V 5 bases and J 3 bases, with 13 bases left between them. The CDR3 covers 14 residues. Germline CDR1 SNHLY, CDR2 FYNNEI. The CDR3 loop is CASSQGTRDTEAFF. The CDR3 DNA is TGTGCCAGCAGTCAGGGGACCCGAGACACTGAAGCTTTCTTT.

This sequence joins TRBV15 and TRBJ1-3; D gene unclear. V gave up 1 base and J gave up 1 base, with 11 bases separating them. Germline CDR1 LNHNV, CDR2 YYDKDF (reference sequence). This CDR3 has 16 residues. This CDR3 reads CATSRGGTESGNTIYF. The CDR3 DNA follows: TGTGCCACCAGCAGAGGAGGCACGGAGTCTGGAAACACCATATATTTT.

The CDR3 DNA reads TGCGCCAGCAGCCAAGGGCAAAGGAGACAGCCCCAGCATTTT. This translates into CASSQGQRRQPQHF. The chain couples TRBV4-1 to TRBJ1-5; D ambiguous. CDR3 length equals 14 residues. Germline CDR1 MGHRA, CDR2 YSYEKL. V lost 1 base to trimming and J lost 7 bases, with 11 bases between them.

This clone showed up just once. The J gene is TRBJ1-2, the V gene TRBV19; D gene unclear. Germline V lookup: CDR1 LNHDA, CDR2 SQIVND (reference sequence). The CDR3 runs to 13 residues. V was pared by 3 bases and J by 3 bases, with 8 bases between. CDR3: CASSMWNHYGYTF. The CDR3 nucleotides read TGTGCCAGTAGTATGTGGAACCACTATGGCTACACCTTC.

This clone has just one count. The J gene is TRBJ2-5, the V gene TRBV2; 9 nucleotides align to TRBD2. V shed 5 bases and J 2 bases; nucleotides not matched to a gene: 9. The CDR3 is 16 residues long. The germline gives CDR1 SNHLY, CDR2 FYNNEI. Here the CDR3 reads CASSLTTSGPQETQYF. The CDR3 nucleotides read TGTGCCAGCAGTCTCACCACTAGCGGGCCGCAAGAGACCCAGTACTTC. Full variable domain (missing parts from reference TRBV2 and TRBJ2-5): EPEVTQTPSHQVTQMGQEVILRCVPISNHLYFYWYRQILGQKVEFLVSFYNNEISEKSEIFDDQFSVERPDGSNFTLKIRSTKLEDSAMYFCASSLTTSGPQETQYFGPGTRLLVL.

This chain connects TRBV7-2 to TRBJ1-2; D possibly corresponds to TRBD1 (5 bases). Per germline, CDR1 SGHTA and CDR2 FQGNSA. The CDR3 is made up of 13 amino acids. V was trimmed by 6 bases and J by 5 bases, leaving 13 bases between them. This CDR3 reads CASRAQGWYGYTF. CDR3 nucleotide sequence: TGTGCCAGCAGGGCCCAGGGATGGTATGGCTACACCTTC.

V usage is TRBV7-6 and J usage is TRBJ1-3; D may be TRBD1 (5 bases). Deletions cut 2 bases from V and 4 bases from J, with 12 bases between. The length of the CDR3 is 15 residues. Germline-derived CDR1 and CDR2 are SGHVS and FNYEAQ. CDR3 in DNA: TGTGCCAGCAGCTTACGGGGACGGGGCGGAAACACCATATATTTT. This codes for CASSLRGRGGNTIYF.

The sample holds a few counts of this clone. This chain links TRBV6-5 with TRBJ2-2; 9 bases match TRBD2. Germline CDR1 is MNHEY and CDR2 is SVGAGI. Germline trimming cut 7 bases from V and 4 bases from J; bases unmatched to any gene: 4. The CDR3 sequence is 14 residues long. This CDR3 reads CASNAGGSTGELFF. DNA of the CDR3: TGTGCCAGCAATGCGGGAGGGTCCACCGGGGAGCTGTTTTTT.

This chain links TRBV4-1 with TRBJ2-1; 12 positions agree with TRBD2. The CDR3 runs to 16 residues. After removal of 4 bases from V and 4 bases from J, the junction contained 5 bases not matched to a gene. Per germline, CDR1 MGHRA and CDR2 YSYEKL. Here the CDR3 DNA reads TGCGCCAGCAGCCGAGGGCTAGCGGGAGGGTACAATGAGCAGTTCTTC. It translates to CASSRGLAGGYNEQFF.

The gene calls are TRBV9 and TRBJ2-5, with TRBD2 matching 7 bases. Germline CDR1 and CDR2: SGDLS and YYNGEE. The CDR3 covers 17 residues. V dropped 0 bases and J dropped 5; count of bases not matched to a gene: 13. The chain's CDR3 is CASSVGVGAGVGETQYF. The CDR3 region has the DNA TGTGCCAGCAGCGTAGGAGTTGGGGCGGGAGTTGGGGAGACCCAGTACTTC.

The gene calls are TRBV5-5 and TRBJ2-2; possible D gene TRBD1, 5 bases. Germline assignment: CDR1 SGHKS and CDR2 YYEKEE (reference sequence). V dropped 3 bases and J dropped 0 bases, with 12 bases sitting between them. The CDR3 runs to 16 residues. CDR3 bases: TGTGCCAGCAGCTGGGGCCAGCACGCGAACACCGGGGAGCTGTTTTTT. This encodes CASSWGQHANTGELFF.